What follows describes a single T cell receptor beta chain. This CDR3 contains 14 residues. Germline trimming cut 4 bases from V and 5 bases from J; bases unmatched to any gene: 6. Per the germline V gene, CDR1 is SGHRS and CDR2 is YFSETQ. The data belong to a study of T cell responses to AZD1222 COVID-19 vaccine. TCRdb's table, derived via immunoSEQ multiplex PCR, lists solely in-frame clones and lacks some. The sample comprises approximately 92,000 clones, approximately 90% of which are singletons, and around 6.9% rests with the top ten. The rearrangement links TRBV5-1 to TRBJ1-5, with 7 positions matching TRBD1. The clonotype originates from an adult in good health. Material: peripheral blood, obtained on day 0 of AZD1222 vaccination. The CDR3 DNA follows: TGCGCCAGCAGCCCGACAGGGTTTGATCAGCCCCAGCATTTT. Amino acids: CASSPTGFDQPQHF. Filled out from reference TRBV5-1 and TRBJ1-5, the complete variable domain reads KAGVTQTPRYLIKTRGQQVTLSCSPISGHRSVSWYQQTPGQGLQFLFEYFSETQRNKGNFPGRFSGRQFSNSRSEMNVSTLELGDSALYLCASSPTGFDQPQHFGDGTRLSIL.